These T cell receptor beta chains were read from a single sample in a study of lung T cells in sarcoidosis with Löfgren's syndrome. Each CDR3 protein gets one entry after TCRdb re-called the reads with MiXCR. The sample holds roughly 63,000 distinct CDR3 sequences, around 20% seen once. The sample was CD4+ T cells from PBMCs. Receptor source: a human donor with sarcoidosis (Löfgren's syndrome or another form), or a control subject (not recorded which). The CDR3 runs from the conserved cysteine through the conserved F or W. A D gene is named only where the DNA matches it firmly. Clone size is given for some rows only: seen once, a few or many times, or a class if the clone is expanded.

clone_size: many; d_call: -; j_call: TRBJ2-1; v_call: TRBV28; cdr3_aa: CASSPPGADLYNEQFF; cdr3_nt: TGTGCCAGCAGCCCTCCCGGAGCGGACCTCTACAATGAGCAGTTCTTC
clone_size: few; d_call: TRBD2; j_call: TRBJ2-7; v_call: TRBV12-3/TRBV12-4; cdr3_aa: CASSLPGLGNYEQYF; cdr3_nt: TGTGCCAGCAGTTTACCGGGACTAGGAAATTACGAGCAGTACTTC
clone_size: many; d_call: -; j_call: TRBJ1-5; v_call: TRBV20-1; cdr3_aa: CSARYTSGVNQPQHF; cdr3_nt: TGCAGTGCTAGATACACGTCCGGGGTTAATCAGCCCCAGCATTTT
clone_size: many; d_call: TRBD1; j_call: TRBJ1-1; v_call: TRBV20-1; cdr3_aa: CSAGRTGGNTEAFF; cdr3_nt: TGCAGTGCTGGAAGGACAGGGGGGAACACTGAAGCTTTCTTT
clone_size: many; d_call: TRBD1; j_call: TRBJ2-4; v_call: TRBV6-1; cdr3_aa: CASRGQGSKNIQYF; cdr3_nt: TGTGCCAGCCGTGGACAGGGGTCCAAAAACATTCAGTACTTC
clone_size: -; d_call: -; j_call: TRBJ2-5; v_call: TRBV4-1; cdr3_aa: CASSQGGLSQETQYF; cdr3_nt: TGCGCCAGCAGCCAAGGGGGCCTGAGCCAAGAGACCCAGTACTTC
clone_size: -; d_call: TRBD1; j_call: TRBJ1-5; v_call: TRBV14; cdr3_aa: CASSRSDRGNQPQHF; cdr3_nt: TGTGCCAGCAGCCGGTCCGACAGGGGCAATCAGCCCCAGCATTTT
clone_size: many; d_call: TRBD2; j_call: TRBJ2-5; v_call: TRBV20-1; cdr3_aa: CSARRPGTSGRKETQYF; cdr3_nt: TGCAGTGCTAGACGACCAGGGACTAGCGGGAGGAAAGAGACCCAGTACTTC
clone_size: many; d_call: -; j_call: TRBJ1-2; v_call: TRBV27; cdr3_aa: CASSYRGSYGYTF; cdr3_nt: TGTGCCAGCAGTTATCGGGGGAGCTATGGCTACACCTTC
clone_size: many; d_call: -; j_call: TRBJ2-5; v_call: TRBV20-1; cdr3_aa: CSARTDQETQYF; cdr3_nt: TGCAGTGCGCGGACAGATCAAGAGACCCAGTACTTC
clone_size: few; d_call: -; j_call: TRBJ1-4; v_call: TRBV7-2; cdr3_aa: CASSLWGQGEKLFF; cdr3_nt: TGTGCCAGCAGCTTATGGGGGCAGGGCGAAAAACTGTTTTTT
clone_size: -; d_call: TRBD1; j_call: TRBJ1-1; v_call: TRBV4-1; cdr3_aa: CASSQETGGYSEAFF; cdr3_nt: TGCGCCAGCAGCCAAGAAACAGGGGGATACTCTGAAGCTTTCTTT
clone_size: few; d_call: TRBD1; j_call: TRBJ1-1; v_call: TRBV2; cdr3_aa: CASSVGQENTEAFF; cdr3_nt: TGTGCCAGCAGTGTGGGACAGGAGAACACTGAAGCTTTCTTT
clone_size: many; d_call: -; j_call: TRBJ2-1; v_call: TRBV4-1; cdr3_aa: CASSQDTRGSPGYNEQFF; cdr3_nt: TGCGCCAGCAGCCAAGATACGAGGGGGTCCCCCGGCTACAATGAGCAGTTCTTC
clone_size: -; d_call: -; j_call: TRBJ1-2; v_call: TRBV2; cdr3_aa: CASSVNQGFGGYTF; cdr3_nt: TGTGCCAGCAGTGTTAATCAGGGGTTTGGCGGCTACACCTTC
clone_size: -; d_call: TRBD2; j_call: TRBJ2-2; v_call: TRBV7-2; cdr3_aa: CATLTHSGRFSTGELFF; cdr3_nt: TGTGCCACCCTAACGCATAGCGGGAGATTTAGCACCGGGGAGCTGTTTTTT
clone_size: many; d_call: TRBD1; j_call: TRBJ2-1; v_call: TRBV18; cdr3_aa: CASSPPDRVNEQFF; cdr3_nt: TGTGCCAGCTCACCACCCGACAGGGTCAATGAGCAGTTCTTC
clone_size: many; d_call: -; j_call: TRBJ2-7; v_call: TRBV24-1; cdr3_aa: CATSDLKPTSYEQYF; cdr3_nt: TGTGCCACCAGTGATTTGAAGCCAACTTCCTACGAGCAGTACTTC
clone_size: few; d_call: -; j_call: TRBJ1-1; v_call: TRBV5-1; cdr3_aa: CASSWGGMYLEAFF; cdr3_nt: TGCGCCAGCAGCTGGGGCGGGATGTATTTAGAAGCTTTCTTT
clone_size: many; d_call: TRBD2; j_call: TRBJ2-1; v_call: TRBV5-4; cdr3_aa: CASSLGGLAGDNEQFF; cdr3_nt: TGTGCCAGCAGCTTGGGGGGACTAGCGGGGGACAATGAGCAGTTCTTC
clone_size: -; d_call: TRBD2; j_call: TRBJ2-5; v_call: TRBV2; cdr3_aa: CASLAGGAETQYF; cdr3_nt: TGTGCCAGTCTAGCGGGAGGGGCCGAGACCCAGTACTTC
clone_size: -; d_call: -; j_call: TRBJ1-2; v_call: TRBV2; cdr3_aa: CASGRSDYGYTF; cdr3_nt: TGTGCCAGCGGAAGGAGTGACTATGGCTACACCTTC
clone_size: few; d_call: TRBD2; j_call: TRBJ2-5; v_call: TRBV12-5; cdr3_aa: CASGISGGGETQYF; cdr3_nt: TGTGCTAGTGGGATTAGCGGGGGAGGCGAGACCCAGTACTTC
clone_size: many; d_call: -; j_call: TRBJ2-7; v_call: TRBV11-2; cdr3_aa: CASSFSDYEQYF; cdr3_nt: TGTGCCAGCAGCTTCTCTGACTACGAGCAGTACTTC
clone_size: many; d_call: -; j_call: TRBJ1-1; v_call: TRBV28; cdr3_aa: CASSFSGWNTEAFF; cdr3_nt: TGTGCCAGCAGTTTCTCAGGATGGAACACTGAAGCTTTCTTT
clone_size: many; d_call: TRBD2; j_call: TRBJ2-7; v_call: TRBV6-2/TRBV6-3; cdr3_aa: CASRLRLAGAYEQYF; cdr3_nt: TGTGCCAGCAGACTACGACTAGCGGGAGCCTACGAGCAGTACTTC
clone_size: many; d_call: TRBD1; j_call: TRBJ2-7; v_call: TRBV20-1; cdr3_aa: CSAQDRGQYEQYF; cdr3_nt: TGCAGTGCTCAAGACAGGGGTCAGTACGAGCAGTACTTC
clone_size: few; d_call: -; j_call: TRBJ2-1; v_call: TRBV6-4; cdr3_aa: CASSKSGESYNEQFF; cdr3_nt: TGTGCCAGCAGTAAGTCGGGGGAATCCTACAATGAGCAGTTCTTC
clone_size: many; d_call: TRBD2; j_call: TRBJ2-7; v_call: TRBV7-2; cdr3_aa: CASSRERREWYF; cdr3_nt: TGTGCCAGCAGCCGTGAGCGGCGGGAGTGGTACTTC
clone_size: few; d_call: TRBD2; j_call: TRBJ2-3; v_call: TRBV7-2; cdr3_aa: CASSSPPAGGTQYF; cdr3_nt: TGTGCCAGCAGCTCCCCCCCCGCGGGGGGTACGCAGTATTTT
clone_size: many; d_call: -; j_call: TRBJ1-4; v_call: TRBV27; cdr3_aa: CASSVVGSANEKLFF; cdr3_nt: TGTGCCAGCAGTGTAGTCGGGTCTGCTAATGAAAAACTGTTTTTT
clone_size: many; d_call: -; j_call: TRBJ2-1; v_call: TRBV11-2; cdr3_aa: CASSLEGAYNEQFF; cdr3_nt: TGTGCCAGCAGCTTAGAGGGTGCCTACAATGAGCAGTTCTTC
clone_size: -; d_call: -; j_call: TRBJ2-3; v_call: TRBV2; cdr3_aa: CASSERFSSTDTQYF; cdr3_nt: TGTGCCAGCAGCGAAAGGTTTTCTAGCACAGATACGCAGTATTTT
clone_size: -; d_call: -; j_call: TRBJ1-1; v_call: TRBV5-4; cdr3_aa: CASSLEAGLNTEAFF; cdr3_nt: TGTGCCAGCAGCTTGGAGGCAGGGTTGAACACTGAAGCTTTCTTT
clone_size: many; d_call: -; j_call: TRBJ1-2; v_call: TRBV7-2; cdr3_aa: CASSFISVLYGYTF; cdr3_nt: TGTGCCAGCAGCTTTATATCAGTCCTCTATGGCTACACCTTC
clone_size: few; d_call: -; j_call: TRBJ1-2; v_call: TRBV11-1; cdr3_aa: CASSSTSTDGYTF; cdr3_nt: TGTGCCAGCAGCTCGACCTCGACAGATGGCTACACCTTC
clone_size: few; d_call: TRBD2; j_call: TRBJ2-3; v_call: TRBV10-2; cdr3_aa: CASEGLPRATDTQYF; cdr3_nt: TGCGCCAGCGAGGGACTACCAAGAGCCACAGATACGCAGTATTTT
clone_size: many; d_call: TRBD1; j_call: TRBJ2-1; v_call: TRBV24-1; cdr3_aa: CATSDSQGQGSYNEQFF; cdr3_nt: TGTGCCACCAGTGATTCACAGGGGCAAGGGTCCTACAATGAGCAGTTCTTC
clone_size: few; d_call: -; j_call: TRBJ2-2; v_call: TRBV11-2; cdr3_aa: CASSPSLNTGELFF; cdr3_nt: TGTGCCAGCAGCCCGTCGCTGAACACCGGGGAGCTGTTTTTT
clone_size: -; d_call: TRBD2; j_call: TRBJ2-5; v_call: TRBV4-1; cdr3_aa: CASRLQLAGWQETQYF; cdr3_nt: TGCGCCAGCAGGTTACAACTAGCGGGATGGCAAGAGACCCAGTACTTC
clone_size: -; d_call: -; j_call: TRBJ2-2; v_call: TRBV19; cdr3_aa: CASSMEQMNTGELFF; cdr3_nt: TGTGCCAGTAGTATGGAACAGATGAACACCGGGGAGCTGTTTTTT
clone_size: -; d_call: -; j_call: TRBJ1-1; v_call: TRBV10-3; cdr3_aa: CAISEWTPGVAEAFF; cdr3_nt: TGTGCCATCAGTGAGTGGACGCCCGGGGTCGCTGAAGCTTTCTTT
clone_size: few; d_call: -; j_call: TRBJ2-7; v_call: TRBV5-4; cdr3_aa: CASSLERPGPGNEQYF; cdr3_nt: TGTGCCAGCAGCTTGGAACGCCCAGGGCCGGGAAACGAGCAGTACTTC
clone_size: few; d_call: -; j_call: TRBJ1-2; v_call: TRBV12-3/TRBV12-4; cdr3_aa: CASSSQIQANYGYTF; cdr3_nt: TGTGCCAGCAGCTCACAGATTCAAGCTAACTATGGCTACACCTTC